Listed below are T cell receptor beta chains from one sample, sequenced in a study of human T cells and chemical hapten exposure. MiXCR, run by TCRdb on the RACE reads, gives a single entry per CDR3 protein. The repertoire holds over 150,000 distinct CDR3 sequences, roughly 25% seen once, with around 2.3% in the top ten. The sample was whole blood, taken in connection with sensitization to the hapten diphenylcyclopropenone (DPC). These receptors were taken from a woman aged 18-29 years with alopecia areata. Some clones in this sample may be carry-over from other donors' samples. Each CDR3 is given with its conserved first and last residue. Fields, in order: V gene, D gene, J gene, clone size, CDR3 protein, CDR3 DNA. D genes are given only for firm matches. The listing skips clone size in some rows; elsewhere it reads once, few, many or a size class.

>TRBV21-1|NA|TRBJ1-1|NA
CASSKGGTLDTEAFF
TGTGCCAGCAGCAAGGGGGGCACACTGGACACTGAAGCTTTCTTT
>TRBV4-1|NA|TRBJ1-1|NA
CASSHLSRDYTEAFF
TGCGCCAGCAGCCATCTATCCCGGGACTACACTGAAGCTTTCTTT
>TRBV18|TRBD1|TRBJ1-1|NA
CASSPGQAYEAFF
TGTGCCAGCTCACCGGGACAGGCCTATGAAGCTTTCTTT
>TRBV29-1|NA|TRBJ2-1|NA
CSVERGSSYNEQFF
TGCAGCGTTGAACGGGGAAGCTCCTACAATGAGCAGTTCTTC
>TRBV11-2|NA|TRBJ2-7|NA
CASSTSQGDAYEQYF
TGTGCCAGCAGCACCTCCCAGGGTGATGCCTACGAGCAGTACTTC
>TRBV19|NA|TRBJ2-1|NA
CASSTDEENNEQFF
TGTGCCAGTAGTACGGACGAGGAAAACAATGAGCAGTTCTTC
>TRBV7-8|NA|TRBJ1-4|NA
CASRAGTLEKLFF
TGTGCCAGCAGGGCGGGTACCCTTGAAAAACTGTTTTTT
>TRBV7-2|NA|TRBJ1-2|NA
CASSPYFETYGYTF
TGTGCCAGCAGCCCCTACTTTGAGACCTATGGCTACACCTTC
>TRBV7-7|TRBD2|TRBJ2-3|few
CASSLSPSGRWNRVRGTDTQYF
TGTGCCAGCAGCTTATCGCCTAGCGGGAGATGGAATAGGGTTAGGGGCACAGATACGCAGTATTTT
>TRBV29-1|TRBD1|TRBJ2-7|few
CSVEEMTGPTSYEQYF
TGCAGCGTTGAAGAAATGACAGGGCCGACCTCCTACGAGCAGTACTTC
>TRBV5-1|TRBD1|TRBJ1-1|NA
CASSGDRRFEAFF
TGCGCCAGCAGCGGGGACAGGAGGTTTGAAGCTTTCTTT
>TRBV2|NA|TRBJ1-6|NA
CASSEALHSPLHF
TGTGCCAGCAGTGAAGCGCTTCATTCACCCCTCCACTTT
>TRBV29-1|NA|TRBJ2-7|many
CSVEDRDSYEQYF
TGCAGCGTTGAAGACAGAGACAGTTACGAGCAGTACTTC
>TRBV4-2|TRBD1|TRBJ2-3|NA
CASSRQGDGTDTQYF
TGTGCCAGCAGTCGCCAGGGGGACGGCACAGATACGCAGTATTTT
>TRBV7-3|NA|TRBJ2-2|many
CASSLISLNTGELFF
TGTGCCAGCAGCTTAATTTCTTTGAACACCGGGGAGCTGTTTTTT
>TRBV3-1|TRBD2|TRBJ2-1|once
CASSQDLVGAGGPGEQFF
TGTGCCAGCAGCCAAGATCTTGTCGGAGCGGGAGGGCCCGGTGAGCAGTTCTTC
>TRBV9|TRBD2|TRBJ2-1|NA
CASSVDAWTSHNEQFF
TGTGCCAGCAGCGTAGACGCTTGGACTAGCCACAATGAGCAGTTCTTC
>TRBV30|NA|TRBJ1-1|NA
CAWEGRTPYGEAFF
TGTGCCTGGGAGGGCCGGACCCCTTATGGTGAAGCTTTCTTT
>TRBV11-2|NA|TRBJ1-2|NA
CASSSSHSGYTF
TGTGCCAGCAGCTCGAGTCATTCAGGCTACACCTTC
>TRBV7-9|NA|TRBJ1-2|NA
CASSLAAGRVYTF
TGTGCCAGCAGCTTAGCGGCGGGCAGGGTCTACACCTTC
>TRBV29-1|NA|TRBJ2-5|many
CSVGHGGQETQYF
TGCAGCGTGGGACATGGGGGACAAGAGACCCAGTACTTC
>TRBV18|TRBD1|TRBJ2-1|NA
CASSQGQGTYNEQFF
TGTGCCAGCTCACAGGGACAGGGAACTTACAATGAGCAGTTCTTC
>TRBV24-1|TRBD2|TRBJ2-1|NA
CATSDSGRDSYNEQFF
TGTGCCACCAGTGATAGCGGGAGGGACTCCTACAATGAGCAGTTCTTC
>TRBV5-8|TRBD1|TRBJ2-1|few
CASSQLPGGYNEQFF
TGTGCCAGCAGCCAACTCCCAGGGGGATACAATGAGCAGTTCTTC
>TRBV20-1|NA|TRBJ1-2|NA
CSAREGTLYGYTF
TGCAGTGCTAGAGAGGGGACCCTCTATGGCTACACCTTC
>TRBV10-3|TRBD1|TRBJ2-1|NA
CAISSGGDEQFF
TGTGCCATCAGTTCAGGGGGCGACGAGCAGTTCTTC
>TRBV10-3|NA|TRBJ2-7|few
CAISDRADQYEQYF
TGTGCCATCAGTGATAGGGCGGACCAATACGAGCAGTACTTC
>TRBV5-1|TRBD2|TRBJ2-5|few
CASSYGLAGGIQETQYF
TGCGCCAGCAGCTATGGACTAGCGGGGGGGATCCAAGAGACCCAGTACTTC
>TRBV7-2|NA|TRBJ2-3|large
CASSSQAADTQYF
TGTGCCAGCAGCTCACAGGCGGCAGATACGCAGTATTTT
>TRBV7-2|TRBD1|TRBJ1-2|few
CASRNTGGGGYTF
TGTGCCAGCAGGAATACAGGGGGCGGTGGCTACACCTTC
>TRBV11-1|NA|TRBJ2-5|few
CASSPDTREETQYF
TGTGCCAGCAGCCCCGATACTAGAGAAGAGACCCAGTACTTC
>TRBV12-3/TRBV12-4|TRBD1|TRBJ1-5|NA
CASSIRDRNLPQHF
TGTGCCAGCAGTATACGGGACAGAAATCTGCCCCAGCATTTT
>TRBV20-1|NA|TRBJ2-7|many
CSAIEGRFSYEQYF
TGCAGTGCTATAGAGGGAAGGTTTTCCTACGAGCAGTACTTC